This T cell receptor (beta chain) was recorded in a study of OX40 agonist ivuxolimab in advanced cancers. Broader study findings: There was clonal expansion of CD4+ and CD8+ blood T cells by week 6 at 0.1 to 3.0 mg/kg.

Per germline, CDR1 MGHDK and CDR2 SYGVNS. The CDR3 loop spans 13 amino acids. J lost 10 bases, V lost 6 bases, and 9 bases had no gene match. As concerns this clone: The antigen remains undetermined.

Repertoires were generated with immunoSEQ multiplex PCR, while TCRdb's copy carries only in-frame clones and drops some. The sample has about 36,000 clones; 65% to 80% are singletons. This sequence was found in an adult with an advanced solid tumor such as melanoma, head and neck, liver or kidney cancer. The chain joins TRBV25-1 to TRBJ2-1; 7 bases fit TRBD2. Here the sequenced sample was CD4+ or CD8+ T cells sorted from blood, taken in a trial of the OX40 agonist ivuxolimab. The CDR3 nucleotides read TGTGCCAGCAGGTGGGGGGGTACGAAGGAGCAGTTCTTC. This translates into CASRWGGTKEQFF.